One and the same sample provided the 3 T cell receptor beta chains below, sequenced in a study of graft-versus-host responses after intestinal transplantation. These receptors' targets are unknown. Libraries were prepared by immunoSEQ multiplex PCR; TCRdb keeps only in-frame clonotypes and omits some of them. The profile shows over 75,000 clones, over 75% of them singletons. This specimen consisted of unstimulated CD8+ T cells sorted from spleen or lymph node cells, obtained before transplant. These receptors originate from a human donor who was the organ donor for an intestinal transplant.

The chain recombines TRBV4-1 with TRBJ2-7, with a weak D call TRBD1 (6 bases). Germline lookup yields CDR1 MGHRA and CDR2 YSYEKL. Trimming left V 0 bases short and J 1 base short, with 13 bases between. CDR3 size: 16 residues. The CDR3 protein is CASSQDPGEGSYEQYF. The CDR3 DNA reads as TGCGCCAGCAGCCAAGATCCAGGGGAAGGATCCTACGAGCAGTACTTC.

The genes are TRBV7-3 and TRBJ2-1; D is possibly TRBD1 (6 bases). The length of the CDR3 is 16 residues. The germline gives CDR1 SGHTA, CDR2 FQGTGA. The ends were cut back, 2 bases at V and 3 bases at J, with 14 bases in the middle. This chain's CDR3 is CASSLGYGTNYNEQFF. CDR3 bases: TGTGCCAGCAGCTTAGGATACGGGACAAACTACAATGAGCAGTTCTTC.

The chain has TRBV14 and TRBJ2-7, with D possibly TRBD1 on 5 matching bases. Germline CDR1 is SGHDN and CDR2 is FVKESK. The CDR3 runs to 21 residues. Trimming pared 1 base from V and 1 base from J, leaving 29 bases between. CDR3 nucleotide sequence: TGTGCCAGCAGCCAAGTAAGGGGAAGGGTAGGGTTAGGACCTGGTTCCTACGAGCAGTACTTC. It is translated as CASSQVRGRVGLGPGSYEQYF.